This entry features one T cell receptor (beta chain) sequence. Sequence at one end of the junction differs from germline and may be a read error. This sample stems from a study of blood T cell repertoires in COVID-19. The protocol was immunoSEQ multiplex PCR, while the TCRdb copy is restricted to in-frame clones and leaves out a portion. The sample holds fewer than 400,000 clones, 85% seen once. The specimen sequenced was peripheral blood. This sequence was found in a woman younger than 35 with acute or convalescent COVID-19.

This CDR3 is CSAPVGLAFVF. The CDR3 DNA follows: TGCAGTGCCCCGGTTGGGCTAGCGTTCGTGTTT. The chain is built from TRBV20-1 and TRBJ2-3, with D maybe TRBD2 (6 bases). The CDR3 consists of 11 residues. CDR1 is DFQATT, CDR2 SNEGSKA, per germline (reference sequence).